These T cell receptor beta chains were read from a single sample in a study of cytomegalovirus exposure and HLA in healthy donors. Assay used: immunoSEQ multiplex PCR; TCRdb lists only in-frame clones, some missing. The sample has 150,000 to 200,000 clones; roughly 83% are singletons. Sequenced material: PBMCs. These receptors came from a woman between 45 and 60 years old in good health and CMV-seronegative. Both conserved end residues are part of each CDR3. D genes are given only for firm matches. The listing skips clone size in some rows; elsewhere it reads once, few, many or a size class.

V gene	J gene	D gene	clone size	CDR3 protein	CDR3 DNA
TRBV7-2	TRBJ2-3	TRBD1	few	CASSHDRGRTDTQYF	TGTGCCAGCAGCCATGACAGGGGGCGGACAGATACGCAGTATTTT
TRBV4-3	TRBJ1-2	-	-	CASSQELLSGANYGYTF	TGCGCCAGCAGCCAAGAGCTACTGTCAGGTGCTAACTATGGCTACACCTTC
TRBV19	TRBJ1-4	TRBD1	-	CASSGTGNYNEKLFF	TGTGCCAGTAGTGGGACAGGGAACTATAATGAAAAACTGTTTTTT
TRBV6-1	TRBJ1-2	-	-	CASKLENYGYTF	TGTGCCAGCAAATTGGAGAACTATGGCTACACCTTC
TRBV6-4	TRBJ2-5	TRBD2	-	CASSPTSGRETQYF	TGTGCCAGCAGCCCGACTAGCGGGAGGGAGACCCAGTACTTC
TRBV10-2	TRBJ2-1	TRBD2	-	CASRAAVAGGRTYNEQFF	TGCGCCAGCAGGGCCGCGGTAGCGGGGGGGCGAACCTACAATGAGCAGTTCTTC
TRBV2	TRBJ1-2	TRBD1	-	CASSGSGQTHGYTF	TGTGCCAGCTCGGGGTCGGGACAGACTCATGGCTACACCTTC
TRBV30	TRBJ1-5	-	-	CAWSRGLDQPQHF	TGTGCCTGGAGCAGGGGCTTGGATCAGCCCCAGCATTTT
TRBV5-1	TRBJ2-5	TRBD1	-	CASSLGQGAVTQYF	TGCGCCAGCAGCTTGGGACAGGGGGCCGTGACCCAGTACTTC
TRBV10-3	TRBJ2-4	TRBD2	-	CAISESGGGRNIQYF	TGTGCCATCAGTGAGTCTGGGGGGGGGAGAAACATTCAGTACTTC
TRBV7-3	TRBJ1-2	TRBD1	-	CASSPTGGRDGYTF	TGTGCCAGCAGCCCTACAGGGGGCAGGGATGGCTACACCTTC
TRBV7-9	TRBJ2-7	-	few	CASSSAGRGEQYF	TGTGCCAGCAGCTCCGCCGGCAGGGGCGAGCAGTACTTC
TRBV27	TRBJ2-7	-	few	CASSLGLFYEQYF	TGTGCCAGCAGTTTGGGGCTATTCTACGAGCAGTACTTC
TRBV20-1	TRBJ2-7	-	-	CSATFPPEQYF	TGCAGTGCTACTTTCCCCCCGGAGCAGTACTTC
TRBV27	TRBJ2-7	TRBD1	-	CASSFVTGGVYEQYF	TGTGCCAGCAGTTTCGTGACAGGGGGCGTTTACGAGCAGTACTTC
TRBV19	TRBJ2-3	TRBD2	-	CASSGAKLAGPDTQYF	TGTGCCAGTAGCGGAGCTAAGCTAGCGGGACCAGATACGCAGTATTTT
TRBV7-2	TRBJ1-6	TRBD1	-	CASSPQGGNSPLHF	TGTGCCAGCAGCCCACAGGGGGGTAATTCACCCCTCCACTTT
TRBV7-9	TRBJ1-1	-	few	CASREGGTEAFF	TGTGCCAGCCGGGAGGGGGGGACTGAAGCTTTCTTT
TRBV6-6	TRBJ2-1	TRBD1	-	CASTIGQGENEQFF	TGTGCCAGCACCATCGGACAGGGGGAGAATGAGCAGTTCTTC
TRBV4-3	TRBJ2-3	-	-	CASSQNPSGTWDTQYF	TGCGCCAGCAGCCAAAATCCCTCGGGAACATGGGATACGCAGTATTTT
TRBV5-1	TRBJ1-3	TRBD1	-	CASSSGQELGGNTIYF	TGCGCCAGCAGCTCCGGACAGGAACTGGGGGGAAACACCATATATTTT
TRBV18	TRBJ2-7	-	-	CASSQGQFSTYEQYF	TGTGCCAGCTCACAAGGACAGTTCTCGACCTACGAGCAGTACTTC
TRBV4-2	TRBJ2-7	TRBD1	once	CASSLGQGAIQSYEQYF	TGTGCCAGCAGCCTAGGACAGGGGGCTATTCAATCCTACGAGCAGTACTTC
TRBV11-2	TRBJ1-1	TRBD1	few	CASSSRQGNTEAFF	TGTGCCAGCAGCTCAAGACAGGGGAACACTGAAGCTTTCTTT
TRBV7-3	TRBJ1-1	-	-	CASSLSGLNTEAFF	TGTGCCAGCAGCTTATCAGGGTTGAACACTGAAGCTTTCTTT
TRBV9	TRBJ2-7	TRBD1	-	CASSVADRDEQYF	TGTGCCAGCAGCGTCGCGGACAGGGACGAGCAGTACTTC
TRBV7-8	TRBJ1-2	-	-	CASSLGGRAYGYTF	TGTGCCAGCAGCTTAGGGGGCCGGGCCTATGGCTACACCTTC
TRBV5-6	TRBJ2-7	TRBD1	-	CASRQDRAPGYEQYF	TGTGCCAGCAGGCAAGACAGGGCCCCAGGGTACGAGCAGTACTTC
TRBV7-3	TRBJ1-2	-	-	CASSPTGTYGYTF	TGTGCCAGCAGCCCAACAGGGACCTATGGCTACACCTTC
TRBV10-3	TRBJ1-2	-	-	CAAERYGYTF	TGTGCCGCCGAGAGGTATGGCTACACCTTC
TRBV28	TRBJ2-3	TRBD1	-	CASSLETGGFTDTQYF	TGTGCCAGCAGTTTAGAGACAGGGGGTTTCACAGATACGCAGTATTTT
TRBV11-2	TRBJ1-5	-	-	CASSLGGSNQPQHF	TGTGCCAGCAGCTTAGGCGGCAGCAATCAGCCCCAGCATTTT
TRBV6-5	TRBJ1-5	-	once	CASSRQHNQPQHF	TGTGCCAGCAGCAGACAGCACAATCAGCCCCAGCATTTT
TRBV2	TRBJ2-1	TRBD2	-	CVSRDPLAGDNEQFF	TGTGTCAGCCGTGATCCACTAGCGGGGGACAATGAGCAGTTCTTC
TRBV5-1	TRBJ2-7	TRBD1	-	CASSAPGTGFGEQYF	TGCGCCAGCAGCGCGCCCGGGACAGGGTTCGGCGAGCAGTACTTC
TRBV27	TRBJ1-1	TRBD1	-	CASSFRRGRLNTEAFF	TGTGCCAGCAGTTTTCGCAGGGGGCGTTTGAACACTGAAGCTTTCTTT
TRBV10-3	TRBJ2-5	-	once	CAISVGSKETQYF	TGTGCCATCAGTGTTGGCAGTAAAGAGACCCAGTACTTC
TRBV27	TRBJ2-2	-	-	CASSFRQGSTGELFF	TGTGCCAGCAGTTTTCGGCAGGGCAGTACCGGGGAGCTGTTTTTT
TRBV6-5	TRBJ2-5	-	-	CASSFRVQDPETQYF	TGTGCCAGCTCTTTCAGGGTTCAGGACCCAGAGACCCAGTACTTC
TRBV4-3	TRBJ1-2	-	-	CASSPGGREGYGYTF	TGCGCCAGCAGCCCGGGGGGGCGAGAAGGTTATGGCTACACCTTC